This TCR beta chain was recorded in a study of blood T cells in healthy people across ages. Study outcomes and limitations: Per-million-T-cell TCR beta diversity fell roughly linearly with age.

The CDR3 extends over 17 amino acids. Germline assignment: CDR1 SGHTA and CDR2 FQGNSA. J gave up 2 bases and V 1 base, and 9 bases lay outside the gene matches. PCR was performed a second time for roughly 6 to 12 cycles using a sample-barcoded 5' primer and a J-beta primer mix. Using its own MiXCR run on the 5' RACE reads, TCRdb lists one record per CDR3 protein. The table has about a million distinct CDR3 sequences, roughly 51% seen once. Turning to this clonotype: Its specificity is not known.

Sequencing used blood. The chain is built from TRBV7-2 and TRBJ2-3, with TRBD2 matching over 7 bases. The sequence was obtained from a woman aged 55-69 years in good health. CDR3 residues: CASSLGMGGPHTDTQYF. CDR3 nucleotide sequence: TGTGCCAGCAGCTTAGGAATGGGAGGGCCACACACAGATACGCAGTATTTT.